Here is one T cell receptor beta chain with its context. Looked up from germline, CDR1 is SGHKS and CDR2 is YYEKEE (reference sequence). The CDR3 totals 14 residues. Unmatched junction bases numbered 4, after V lost 0 bases and J lost 4 bases. The entry originates in a study of blood T cell repertoires in COVID-19. Background on the study: The origin of the acute and convalescent COVID-19 samples was the United States, Italy and Spain.

Methods used by the authors: Reference gene primers were amplified, and this amplification served to estimate nucleated cell counts. Sequenced by immunoSEQ multiplex PCR; TCRdb stores in-frame clones only, minus some. V and J calls and clone size come straight from that table; D and trimming were deduced from the DNA. The sample includes 150,000 to 200,000 clones, 89% of them seen just once. Enrollees, about 18 to 89 years old, lived in about two dozen US areas. Assignments of participants to cohorts depended upon their own reported clinical history. This clonotype was obtained from a woman in her thirties or forties with acute COVID-19. The gene calls are TRBV5-5 and TRBJ2-7; 7 bases map to TRBD2. The specimen sequenced was PBMCs or T cells enriched from blood (not recorded which). The CDR3 loop is CASSLGAGRYEQYF. CDR3 sequence (DNA): TGTGCCAGCAGCTTGGGAGCGGGGAGATACGAGCAGTACTTC.